Below are 22 T cell receptor beta chains sequenced from a single sample in a study of cytomegalovirus exposure and HLA in healthy donors. Researchers ran the PCR with 60 Vbeta and 13 Jbeta primers. Repertoires were generated with immunoSEQ multiplex PCR, while TCRdb's copy carries only in-frame clones and drops some. The sample carries approximately 160,000 clones, 77% recorded once. Material for sequencing was PBMCs. The receptors were gathered from a male donor in good health and CMV-seropositive.

The V gene is TRBV29-1, the J gene TRBJ2-7; 7 bases align to TRBD2. J lost 2 bases, V lost 6 bases, and 1 base had no gene match. This CDR3 is 11 amino acids long. The germline V gene encodes CDR1 SQVTM and CDR2 ANQGSEA. The CDR3 DNA is TGCAGCGTCCGGGGGGCCTACGAGCAGTACTTC. It encodes CSVRGAYEQYF.

The rearrangement joins TRBV19 to TRBJ2-7; D is possibly TRBD1 (6 bases). Trimming stripped 3 bases from V and 2 bases from J, with 14 bases between. This CDR3 has 15 amino acids. Germline V lookup: CDR1 LNHDA, CDR2 SQIVND (reference sequence). The CDR3, as DNA: TGTGCCAGTAGTATGTCAGGGGCGTCCCCCTACGAGCAGTACTTC. It encodes CASSMSGASPYEQYF.

The chain couples TRBV12-5 to TRBJ2-7, with TRBD1 matching 9 bases. The CDR3 loop spans 14 amino acids. CDR1 LGHNT and CDR2 FRNRAP come from the germline V gene. V gave up 3 bases and J gave up 4 bases; unmatched junction bases: 4. Written as DNA, the CDR3 is TGTGCTAGTGGTTTTCGGACAGGGGATTACGAGCAGTACTTC. It is translated as CASGFRTGDYEQYF.

The V gene is TRBV2, the J gene TRBJ1-2; D not certain. Germline values: CDR1 SNHLY, CDR2 FYNNEI. CDR3 size: 11 residues. Trimming took off 2 bases at V and 9 bases at J, with 7 bases between the two ends. The CDR3 sequence is CASSESISYTF. In DNA, the CDR3 is TGTGCCAGCAGTGAAAGCATCAGCTACACCTTC.

This chain connects TRBV29-1 to TRBJ2-1; 10 bases agree with TRBD1. Germline CDR1 and CDR2: SQVTM and ANQGSEA. The CDR3 extends over 15 amino acids. V lost 6 bases to trimming and J lost 3 bases; unmatched junction nucleotides: 8. The CDR3 DNA follows: TGCAGCGTCCAAAGCGGGACAGGGGACTACAATGAGCAGTTCTTC. The encoded protein is CSVQSGTGDYNEQFF.

This chain links TRBV19 with TRBJ2-1; D possibly corresponds to TRBD2 (6 bases). Looked up from germline, CDR1 is LNHDA and CDR2 is SQIVND (reference sequence). This CDR3 has 12 amino acids. The V and J ends lost 2 bases and 9 bases respectively, with 8 bases between them. The chain's CDR3 is CASSIQGGEQFF. In DNA, the CDR3 is TGTGCCAGTAGTATACAGGGAGGTGAGCAGTTCTTC.

The sample holds a few counts of this clone. The chain recombines TRBV9 with TRBJ2-3, with unresolved D. The germline gives CDR1 SGDLS, CDR2 YYNGEE. This CDR3 spans 17 amino acids. Trimming took 0 bases from V and 0 from J, leaving 14 bases between them. In nucleotides, the CDR3 is TGTGCCAGCAGCGTAGAGATCAGTGGGCCTAGCACAGATACGCAGTATTTT. It translates to CASSVEISGPSTDTQYF.

V gene TRBV5-1 combines with J gene TRBJ1-1; 8 bases line up with TRBD1. With 5 bases clipped from V and 4 bases from J, the junction kept 4 bases outside the gene matches. Germline V gives CDR1 SGHRS, CDR2 YFSETQ. The CDR3 extends over 13 amino acids. This CDR3 reads CASSLDRGTEAFF. CDR3 nucleotide sequence: TGCGCCAGCAGTCTAGACAGGGGCACTGAAGCTTTCTTT.

J is TRBJ2-2 and V is TRBV2; maybe TRBD2 (5 bases). Trimming took off 5 bases at V and 1 base at J, with 17 bases between the two ends. CDR3 length: 17 residues. CDR1 and CDR2 from the germline V gene are SNHLY and FYNNEI. DNA for the CDR3: TGTGCCAGCAGTCGAAGGAGGAGGACGCGGAACACCGGGGAGCTGTTTTTT. It specifies CASSRRRRTRNTGELFF. Together with reference TRBV2 and TRBJ2-2, the CDR3 gives the full variable domain: EPEVTQTPSHQVTQMGQEVILRCVPISNHLYFYWYRQILGQKVEFLVSFYNNEISEKSEIFDDQFSVERPDGSNFTLKIRSTKLEDSAMYFCASSRRRRTRNTGELFFGEGSRLTVL.

This clone was detected a few times. The CDR3 DNA follows: TGTGCCAGCAGTTTTCAAGGACAACCCGACTATGGCTACACCTTC. It specifies CASSFQGQPDYGYTF. The genes are TRBV27 and TRBJ1-2; possibly TRBD1 for D (5 bases). The CDR3 has 15 amino acids. Trimming left V 3 bases short and J 3 bases short, with 14 bases between. CDR1 is MNHEY, CDR2 SMNVEV, per germline (reference sequence).

This clone has a handful of counts. This chain uses TRBV5-1 with TRBJ1-2; D perhaps matches TRBD1 (6 bases). The CDR3 sequence is 14 residues long. V was cut by 1 base and J by 3 bases, with 10 bases left in between. The germline gives CDR1 SGHRS, CDR2 YFSETQ. Here the CDR3 reads CASSLSPGDYGYTF. The CDR3 DNA is TGCGCCAGCAGCTTGAGTCCAGGGGACTATGGCTACACCTTC. Full variable domain (remainder filled in from reference TRBV5-1 and TRBJ1-2): KAGVTQTPRYLIKTRGQQVTLSCSPISGHRSVSWYQQTPGQGLQFLFEYFSETQRNKGNFPGRFSGRQFSNSRSEMNVSTLELGDSALYLCASSLSPGDYGYTFGSGTRLTVV.

The chain recombines TRBV19 with TRBJ2-5; TRBD1 agrees at 7 bases. The length of the CDR3 is 17 residues. J gave up 3 bases and V 4 bases, and 14 bases lay outside the gene matches. The germline CDR1 and CDR2 sequences are LNHDA and SQIVND (reference sequence). CDR3 sequence reads: CASSRAKVGTVKETQYF. In DNA, the CDR3 is TGTGCCAGTAGTAGGGCGAAGGTCGGGACAGTTAAAGAGACCCAGTACTTC.

This clone was seen a handful of times. The chain employs TRBV5-1 and TRBJ2-5; D may be TRBD2 (6 bases). V was pared by 4 bases and J by 4 bases, with 14 bases between. Germline CDR1 is SGHRS and CDR2 is YFSETQ. This CDR3 has 14 residues. Here the CDR3 DNA reads TGCGCCAGCAGCCCCCGTACTAGCTCAGAGACCCAGTACTTC. It is translated as CASSPRTSSETQYF.

V usage is TRBV11-2 and J usage is TRBJ2-7, with 11 bases matching TRBD1. V gave up 3 bases and J gave up 4 bases; unmatched junction bases: 5. Germline V lookup: CDR1 SGHAT, CDR2 FQNNGV. The CDR3 is made up of 15 amino acids. The CDR3 DNA follows: TGTGCCAGCAGCTTGGGGGGACAGGGGGTGTACGAGCAGTACTTC. This gives the protein CASSLGGQGVYEQYF.

Notes on this clone: Since no conserved phenylalanine or tryptophan closes the CDR3, a read error is the likely cause. The chain carries TRBV30 and TRBJ1-6; D gene unclear. Germline V gives CDR1 GTSNPN, CDR2 SVGIG (reference sequence). This CDR3 has 13 amino acids. Deletions cut 3 bases from V and 9 bases from J, with 12 bases between. The CDR3 reads CAWREGGGSPLHL. The CDR3 nucleotides read TGTGCCTGGAGGGAGGGTGGCGGTTCACCCCTCCACCTT.

This chain connects TRBV9 to TRBJ1-6; D remains unclear. The V gene lost 5 bases and the J gene lost 5 bases, with 11 bases spanning the gap. CDR1 and CDR2 (germline): SGDLS, YYNGEE. The CDR3 is made up of 14 amino acids. This CDR3 is CASRSGMNNSPLHF. DNA for the CDR3: TGTGCCAGCAGATCGGGGATGAATAATTCACCCCTCCACTTT. Full variable domain (rest looked up from reference TRBV9 and TRBJ1-6): DSGVTQTPKHLITATGQRVTLRCSPRSGDLSVYWYQQSLDQGLQFLIQYYNGEERAKGNILERFSAQQFPDLHSELNLSSLELGDSALYFCASRSGMNNSPLHFGNGTRLTVT.

The chain links TRBV30 to TRBJ1-3; the D gene is possibly TRBD1 (6 bases). Looked up from germline, CDR1 is GTSNPN and CDR2 is SVGIG (reference sequence). Trimming removed 4 bases at V and 11 bases at J, with 12 bases between. This CDR3 spans 11 amino acids. CDR3 in DNA: TGTGCCTGGAACAGGGCTTACGCCATATATTTT. Protein: CAWNRAYAIYF.

This clone was picked up a small number of times. This sequence joins TRBV29-1 and TRBJ2-2, with D perhaps TRBD1 (6 bases). Germline V CDR1 and CDR2: SQVTM, ANQGSEA. This CDR3 comprises 12 residues. Trimming removed 2 bases at V and 5 bases at J, with 6 bases between. The CDR3 here is CSVEQGTGELFF. The CDR3 DNA is TGCAGCGTTGAACAGGGGACCGGGGAGCTGTTTTTT.

This sequence joins TRBV30 and TRBJ1-6; 7 bases fit TRBD1. The V and J ends lost 2 bases and 10 bases, in that order; junction bases with no gene match: 8. The germline V gene has CDR1 GTSNPN and CDR2 SVGIG (reference sequence). CDR3 length: 14 residues. The CDR3 DNA follows: TGTGCCTGGAGTCCGGACAGGAACCACTCACCCCTCCACTTT. This gives the protein CAWSPDRNHSPLHF. The full variable domain, its missing parts supplied by reference TRBV30 and TRBJ1-6, is SQTIHQWPATLVQPVGSPLSLECTVEGTSNPNLYWYRQAAGRGLQLLFYSVGIGQISSEVPQNLSASRPQDRQFILSSKKLLLSDSGFYLCAWSPDRNHSPLHFGNGTRLTVT.

The genes are TRBV11-2 and TRBJ1-6; D unclear. From germline, CDR1 is SGHAT and CDR2 FQNNGV. CDR3 size: 11 residues. Trimming removed 5 bases from V and 14 bases from J, with 10 bases in between. For the CDR3, the DNA is TGTGCCAGCAGCCAAGACGGGTCCCTCCACTTT. Protein product: CASSQDGSLHF.

The gene calls are TRBV6-1 and TRBJ1-1; 7 nucleotides line up with TRBD1. Germline V gene lookup returns CDR1 MNHNS and CDR2 SASEGT. This CDR3 is built from 13 residues. V gave up 9 bases and J gave up 4 bases; unmatched junction bases: 8. CDR3 loop: CASSTGRVTEAFF. The CDR3 DNA follows: TGTGCCAGTTCGACAGGGCGGGTCACTGAAGCTTTCTTT.

J is TRBJ1-2 and V is TRBV20-1; TRBD1 aligns across 8 bases. This CDR3 region has 11 residues. The germline gives CDR1 DFQATT, CDR2 SNEGSKA (reference sequence). CDR3 DNA: TGCATCCTCCCAGGGGGCGGTGGCTACACCTTC. Residues: CILPGGGGYTF.